This T cell receptor beta chain was captured in a study of cytomegalovirus exposure and HLA in healthy donors (dated by TCRdb to the late 2010s). Study-level background: According to an earlier analysis of several hundred of the donors, about 179 million T cells yielded 95 million to 140 million unique TCR beta sequences and 276 Gb of sequence data. An early release that covered fewer than 800 HLA-typed donors contained around 300 gigabases of sequencing data and tens of millions of unique TCR sequences. Of the roughly 390 genotyped donors, 65% to 90% were placed in the genetic ancestry cluster associated with self-reported Caucasian donors. The study aimed to test whether cataloging public T cell receptors could reveal signatures of past pathogen exposure. The T cell repertoires of several hundred subjects were profiled by immunosequencing and related to cytomegalovirus serostatus. A separate validation cohort of some 130 different subjects was used in addition to the roughly 620-subject first cohort. High-throughput TCR immunosequencing, statistical association of individual TCRs with disease status, and machine learning were combined to predict cytomegalovirus infection status. A later analysis re-analyzed previously published TCR beta repertoires from 650 to 800 donors and added high-resolution HLA genotyping to study TCR occurrence patterns. Rather than drawing on any new phenotypic data, the later analysis identified candidate immune exposures from TCR beta sequences and the way those sequences occurred across donors. In an earlier analysis of 587 of the donors, high-throughput TCR beta sequencing was used to judge whether each TCR beta V gene segment behaved as functional or pseudogenic. Donor age, sex, ethnicity and CMV serostatus were compiled alongside the repertoire data. A later genetic analysis used genome-wide SNP genotypes for about 65% of the 666 donors, treating that subset as a discovery cohort. Every discovery cohort repertoire had been produced on one sequencing platform. Both class I and class II loci were covered by HLA typing, at four-digit resolution. Typing coverage differed by locus: A, B, C, DRB1 and DQB1 were typed in roughly 620-630 donors, DQA1 in about 510, DPA1 in around 600, and DPB1 in 450 to 490. Because of strong linkage in the cohort, five DR-DQ haplotypes were treated as single units for association and clustering. Among a few hundred genotyped donors of the cohort, an average of approximately 240,000 unique TCR beta nucleotide sequences were sequenced per donor, around 20% of them non-productive. What the study reported, not specific to this receptor: Correlated functional status among segregating V segments might be attributable to linkage disequilibrium, but an unknown experimental factor could not be ruled out. CMV serostatus was the only immune exposure information available for the cohort. HLA typing was unavailable for some donors at each locus, so association tests used only the typed subset. V-gene and J-gene trimming of TCR beta chains was associated with a missense DCLRE1C variant in a later genetic analysis, and the association was replicated in an independent cohort. According to a later analysis, parvovirus B19, influenza, CMV and Epstein-Barr virus appeared linked to several top co-occurrence clusters. A further reported finding was that TCR beta sequences accurately predicted the HLA-A and HLA-B alleles for most subjects in the first cohort. A cluster of highly shared sequence variants was judged likely to represent a technical artifact of the sequencing pipeline. In an earlier analysis of around 600 of the donors, most TCR beta V segments appeared in productive rearrangements about 87% or about 30% of the time, broadly matching IMGT annotations. While some public TCRs were present in many individuals, most TCR sequences turned up only very rarely across donors. According to a later genetic analysis, donors in an Asian-associated ancestry cluster had fewer N-insertions in productive TCRs than the approximately 700-donor mean. Some 15 rarely observed V segments, including chromosome 9 orphons, were excluded from the earlier analysis of several hundred of the donors because counts were too low. Most CMV-associated TCR beta chains appeared to be HLA-restricted in a later analysis, and the HLA associations seemed to be driven largely by CMV exposure. In vitro tests confirmed that a few of the cytomegalovirus-associated TCR beta chains recognize cytomegalovirus antigens. In a later analysis, TCR association rates were found to vary across HLA loci, with the most associated TCRs seen for DRB1 alleles and the fewest for HLA-C alleles. Only TCR beta chains were sequenced in this cohort, and the absence of alpha or paired-chain data limited detectable features. Compared with equally common non-associated chains, HLA-associated TCR beta chains in a later analysis were more clonally expanded and had lower generation probabilities. At a false discovery rate of 0.05, a later analysis linked around 15,000 TCR beta sequences to specific HLA alleles. Assigning TCR associations to individual alleles was difficult when HLA alleles, especially DR and DQ, strongly co-occurred. In both the original and validation cohorts, the classifier was reported to diagnose cytomegalovirus status with high specificity and sensitivity. Because the 87-base-pair reads could not distinguish some IMGT-functional V segments, including TRBV6-2 and TRBV6-3, those segments were excluded. It was suggested by the authors that the approach could potentially be generalized to other disease states and immunological phenotypes. The study gave a list of about 160 TCR beta chains associated with cytomegalovirus. Roughly uniform sequencing depth across donors was assumed in presence/absence analyses, although this assumption may not hold.

The cohort was made up of approximately 670 healthy bone marrow donors. All cohort members were sampled while nominally healthy, although unrecorded immune exposures were likely present. The donor tested CMV seropositive, placing the donor among the approximately 310 seropositive members of the cohort. Each donor provided a peripheral blood sample, and peripheral blood mononuclear cells were used for TCR beta sequencing. The Qiagen DNeasy Blood Extraction Kit was used to extract genomic DNA from the blood cell samples. Worth noting for this clone: No cognate antigen has been identified for it.

Receptors were amplified or captured by the immunoSEQ multiplex PCR assay. For the multiplex PCR, a mixture combining 60 forward primers for TCR Vbeta segments and 13 reverse primers for TCR Jbeta segments was used. The CDR3 region of rearranged TCR beta genes was amplified from genomic DNA with a multiplex PCR assay. The Illumina HiSeq System was used to sequence the amplified TCR beta libraries as 87-base-pair reads. In the source study's methods: Across the 500 to 750 repertoires, a later analysis counted around 80 million unique TCR beta chains, some 11 million of which were shared by at least two donors. A nearest-neighbor algorithm error-corrected the raw reads and collapsed the reads into unique sequences, merging closely related sequences to remove PCR and sequencing errors. Alignment of CDR3 sequences to IMGT reference sequences was used to assign V, D and J gene segments. For a sequence to be retained, a match of at least six nucleotides was required to both a V gene segment and a J gene segment. A rearrangement was called productive if the CDR3 had no stop codons and remained in frame with V and J, and every other rearrangement was called non-productive. Following IMGT convention, CDR3 was defined as the stretch from the second conserved V-encoded cysteine to the conserved J-encoded phenylalanine. The earlier analysis of about 610 of the donors excluded any sequence lacking an unambiguous match to a single V gene segment. In an earlier analysis of approximately 610 of the donors, V segments were called functional above 56.7% productive rearrangements and were called segregating when the between-donor standard deviation exceeded 5%. A statistical classification framework was developed to diagnose cytomegalovirus status using the catalog of TCR beta chain sequences. A later analysis assigned V and J genes by comparing TCR nucleotide sequences with IMGT/GENE-DB human TR gene sequences. The TCRdist pipeline was used in a later analysis to assign CDR3 sequences and most-parsimonious VDJ recombination scenarios. In a later analysis, each TCR beta chain was defined by its CDR3 amino acid sequence together with its V-gene family, and reads without a unique V-gene family were excluded. As a way to deal with suspected cross-contamination and a sequencing artifact, a later analysis dropped 592 nucleotide sequences that were highly shared and had low generation probability. A later analysis calculated a clonal expansion index for each public chain from normalized within-repertoire ranks of inferred template counts. In a later analysis, generation probabilities were computed with a VDJ recombination model fitted to out-of-frame rearrangements, and the resulting probabilities were checked against IGoR. A later analysis scored TCR-TCR, TCR-HLA and TCR-CMV co-occurrence with hypergeometric tests, applying a repertoire-size bias correction to TCR pairs. In a later analysis, false discovery rates were estimated by permuting HLA or CMV assignments 20 times. In a later analysis, co-occurring TCRs were grouped using DBSCAN, and TCRdist sequence similarity was added for clustering within HLA-allele-positive subsets. Co-occurrence clustering excluded repertoires with fewer than 30,000 or more than 120,000 public chains, plus five with anomalous nucleotide sharing. What TCRdb holds here is the immuneACCESS table cut down to in-frame rearrangements. Part of the clones is not present; checked against another copy, under half of the missing clones reflect an unresolved V gene, and the others are unexplained. V and J calls and clone size are given by that table; D and trimming were obtained from the DNA. This sample's listing comprises 70,000 or so clones. 2.4% of the sample rests with the top ten.

The germline V gene supplies CDR1 SGHDN and CDR2 FVKESK. The CDR3 has 11 amino acids, counting the end cysteine and phenylalanine. Only the CDR3 DNA stays, 33 bases, in frame from base 1. V drops 5 bases and J drops 2 bases, leaving 2 bases in between. Sequenced input: PBMCs. Recombination connected TRBV14 to TRBJ2-3; a confident D gene designation cannot be given. The TCR sequence derives from a female donor in good health and CMV-seropositive. The CDR3 region reads CASSYTDTQYF. The bases read TGTGCCAGCAGCTACACAGATACGCAGTATTTT. The full variable domain, completed from the reference TRBV14 and TRBJ2-3 proteins outside the CDR3, reads EAGVTQFPSHSVIEKGQTVTLRCDPISGHDNLYWYRRVMGKEIKFLLHFVKESKQDESGMPNNRFLAERTGGTYSTLKVQPAELEDSGVYFCASSYTDTQYFGPGTRLTVL.